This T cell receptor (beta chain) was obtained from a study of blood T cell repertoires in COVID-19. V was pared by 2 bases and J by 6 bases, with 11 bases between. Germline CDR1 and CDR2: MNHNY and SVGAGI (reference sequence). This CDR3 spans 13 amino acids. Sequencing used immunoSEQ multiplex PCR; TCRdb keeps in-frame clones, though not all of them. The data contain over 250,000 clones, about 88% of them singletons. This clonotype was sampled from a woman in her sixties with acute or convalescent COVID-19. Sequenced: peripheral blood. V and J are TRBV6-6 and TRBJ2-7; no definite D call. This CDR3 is CASSYLRSREQYF. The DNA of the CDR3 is TGTGCCAGCAGTTACCTCCGGAGCCGCGAGCAGTACTTC.